Below are 29 T cell receptor beta chains sequenced from a single sample in a study of blood T cell repertoires in COVID-19. TCRdb's table, derived via immunoSEQ multiplex PCR, lists solely in-frame clones and lacks some. The profile shows some 180,000 clones, roughly 83% of them singletons. Sequencing was performed on peripheral blood. These receptor sequences come from a woman between 40 and 55 years old with COVID-19, enrolled during active disease.

This chain links TRBV18 with TRBJ1-5; 7 nucleotides line up with TRBD1. The germline V gene has CDR1 KGHSH and CDR2 LQKENI. This CDR3 region has 15 residues. J lost 3 bases, V lost 1 base, and 3 bases had no gene match. Here the CDR3 reads CASSPLQGPNQPQHF. CDR3 nucleotide sequence: TGTGCCAGCTCACCACTACAGGGGCCCAATCAGCCCCAGCATTTT.

V and J are TRBV6-5 and TRBJ1-4, with TRBD1 as a possible D gene (5 bases). The CDR3 consists of 15 residues. Germline loops: CDR1 MNHEY, CDR2 SVGAGI. The germline V and J ends were trimmed by 4 bases and 0 bases, with 9 bases remaining between them. The CDR3: CASSSEDTTNEKLFF. CDR3 bases: TGTGCCAGCAGTTCCGAGGACACAACTAATGAAAAACTGTTTTTT.

J is TRBJ2-1 and V is TRBV3-1 (or the pseudogene TRBV3-2), with D uncertain. Germline lookup yields CDR1 LGHDT and CDR2 YNNKEL (reference sequence). The length of the CDR3 is 14 residues. V shed 4 bases and J shed 5 bases, with 12 bases lying between them. CDR3 in amino acids: CASSRNYENNEQFF. The DNA for the CDR3 is TGTGCCAGCAGCCGAAACTACGAAAACAATGAGCAGTTCTTC.

The chain employs TRBV6-5 and TRBJ2-3; D may be TRBD2 (6 bases). This CDR3 has 14 amino acids. Germline V gives CDR1 MNHEY, CDR2 SVGAGI. V lost 4 bases and J 5 bases, leaving 13 bases between the germline ends. The CDR3 region is CASSSYVEGDTQYF. CDR3 DNA: TGTGCCAGCAGTTCCTACGTGGAGGGAGATACGCAGTATTTT.

In its sample, this clone was seen once. The gene calls are TRBV18 and TRBJ2-5, with D possibly TRBD1 on 6 matching bases. Germline assignment: CDR1 KGHSH and CDR2 LQKENI. V was shortened by 4 bases and J by 1 base, with 25 bases between the two germline ends. CDR3 length: 19 residues. CDR3 sequence reads: CASSRDPGHSSTSQETQYF. The CDR3 nucleotides read TGTGCCAGCTCACGTGATCCGGGACATTCGTCGACAAGCCAAGAGACCCAGTACTTC. The full variable domain, rest sourced from reference TRBV18 and TRBJ2-5, is NAGVMQNPRHLVRRRGQEARLRCSPMKGHSHVYWYRQLPEEGLKFMVYLQKENIIDESGMPKERFSAEFPKEGPSILRIQQVVRGDSAAYFCASSRDPGHSSTSQETQYFGPGTRLLVL.

This chain joins TRBV19 and TRBJ1-1, with 10 nucleotides matching TRBD1. V was clipped by 1 base and J by 1 base; unmatched bases: 3. CDR3 length: 16 amino acids. The germline CDR1 and CDR2 sequences are LNHDA and SQIVND (reference sequence). DNA for the CDR3: TGTGCCAGTAGTATAGGACAGGGGGCAAAGAACACTGAAGCTTTCTTT. Protein sequence: CASSIGQGAKNTEAFF. The complete variable domain, with remaining parts taken from reference TRBV19 and TRBJ1-1, reads DGGITQSPKYLFRKEGQNVTLSCEQNLNHDAMYWYRQDPGQGLRLIYYSQIVNDFQKGDIAEGYSVSREKKESFPLTVTSAQKNPTAFYLCASSIGQGAKNTEAFFGQGTRLTVV.

J is TRBJ1-5 and V is TRBV5-5; TRBD1 matches at 10 bases. The V and J ends lost 2 bases and 7 bases, in that order; junction bases with no gene match: 9. The CDR3 runs to 16 residues. CDR1 SGHKS and CDR2 YYEKEE come from the germline V gene (reference sequence). For the CDR3, the DNA is TGTGCCAGCAGCTTCTCCTCAGGACAGGGGGTGCAGCCCCAGCATTTT. It translates to CASSFSSGQGVQPQHF.

This clone was observed once. CDR3 bases: TGCGCCAGCAGCTTGCTCCCGACCGACAGGGAAGGGCCTTACAATGAGCAGTTCTTC. It is translated as CASSLLPTDREGPYNEQFF. The genes are TRBV5-1 and TRBJ2-1; TRBD1 matches 7 bases. V dropped 1 base and J dropped 4; count of bases not matched to a gene: 17. The germline V gene encodes CDR1 SGHRS and CDR2 YFSETQ. The CDR3 loop spans 19 amino acids. Based on the CDR3 plus reference TRBV5-1 and TRBJ2-1, the full variable domain is KAGVTQTPRYLIKTRGQQVTLSCSPISGHRSVSWYQQTPGQGLQFLFEYFSETQRNKGNFPGRFSGRQFSNSRSEMNVSTLELGDSALYLCASSLLPTDREGPYNEQFFGPGTRLTVL.

The chain couples TRBV19 to TRBJ1-1; TRBD1 agrees at 8 bases. V shed 6 bases and J 4 bases; nucleotides not matched to a gene: 4. Germline-derived CDR1 and CDR2 are LNHDA and SQIVND (reference sequence). This CDR3 region has 13 residues. The CDR3 bases are TGTGCCAGTAGGCTCGGACAGGGCACTGAAGCTTTCTTT. Translating gives CASRLGQGTEAFF.

A remark on this clone: The same CDR3 arises from other DNA sequences in this sample as well. This rearrangement joins TRBV27 to TRBJ1-2; TRBD1 aligns across 10 bases. Looked up from germline, CDR1 is MNHEY and CDR2 is SMNVEV (reference sequence). The J segment lost 6 bases and the V segment lost 5 bases, leaving 6 bases of the junction unmatched. The CDR3 runs 14 residues. This CDR3 reads CASSTRTGGDGYTF. The CDR3 nucleotides read TGTGCCAGCAGTACCAGGACAGGGGGTGATGGCTACACCTTC.

The V and J genes are TRBV13 and TRBJ2-7; a weak D match, TRBD2 (6 bases). The CDR3 runs 15 residues. Germline CDR1 reads PRHDT; CDR2 reads FYEKMQ (reference sequence). V was pared by 5 bases and J by 0 bases, with 14 bases between. The CDR3 region has the DNA TGTGCCAGCAGCGCCTCCTCCGGGAGCTCCTACGAGCAGTACTTC. It yields the protein CASSASSGSSYEQYF.

The CDR3 region is CASSELGREQFF. CDR3 sequence (DNA): TGTGCCAGCAGTGAACTCGGGAGAGAGCAGTTCTTC. The chain has TRBV2 and TRBJ2-1, with D tentatively TRBD2 (6 bases). CDR3 length equals 12 residues. V gave up 2 bases and J gave up 10 bases, with 9 bases separating them. Germline V lookup: CDR1 SNHLY, CDR2 FYNNEI.

The chain is built from TRBV5-1 and TRBJ1-1; D is perhaps TRBD1 (5 bases). The V and J ends lost 4 bases and 5 bases respectively, with 15 bases between them. In germline, CDR1 is SGHRS, CDR2 YFSETQ. This CDR3 is 14 amino acids long. DNA for the CDR3: TGCGCCAGCAGCATAGGAGCCAGGGAAACTGAAGCTTTCTTT. This encodes CASSIGARETEAFF.

The chain uses TRBV7-9 and TRBJ1-1; tentatively, D is TRBD1 (5 bases). Trimming removed 8 bases at V and 5 bases at J, with 12 bases between. The CDR3 length is 12 residues. In germline, CDR1 is SEHNR, CDR2 FQNEAQ (reference sequence). The CDR3 DNA is TGTGCCAGCCCGGGGGGAAGGACTGAAGCTTTCTTT. Its protein product is CASPGGRTEAFF.

In this sample, this clone turned up a few times. The chain carries TRBV4-1 and TRBJ1-1; tentative D call: TRBD1 (6 bases). The CDR3 sequence is 13 residues long. V lost 4 bases and J 7 bases, leaving 13 bases between the germline ends. Per germline, CDR1 MGHRA and CDR2 YSYEKL. CDR3 protein: CASSLNREHEAFF. DNA for the CDR3: TGCGCCAGCAGCCTAAACAGGGAGCATGAAGCTTTCTTT.

The rearrangement joins TRBV6-5 to TRBJ1-4, with 8 bases lining up with TRBD1. Germline V gene lookup returns CDR1 MNHEY and CDR2 SVGAGI. Unmatched junction bases numbered 7, after V lost 5 bases and J lost 5 bases. CDR3 length: 15 residues. The CDR3 nucleotides are TGTGCCAGCAGTACCTGGGGACAGGAAAATGAAAAACTGTTTTTT. Translating it yields CASSTWGQENEKLFF.

J is TRBJ1-1 and V is TRBV12-3 or TRBV12-4; TRBD1 might be the D (5 bases). This CDR3 is built from 12 residues. Trimming left V 3 bases short and J 8 bases short, with 10 bases between. CDR3 in DNA: TGTGCCAGCAGTTTTCGGCAGGGAGAAGCTTTCTTT. This translates into CASSFRQGEAFF.

The gene calls are TRBV19 and TRBJ1-3; D might be TRBD1 (5 bases). Germline V gene data show CDR1 as LNHDA and CDR2 as SQIVND (reference sequence). V was shortened by 3 bases and J by 2 bases, with 8 bases between the two germline ends. This CDR3 has 14 amino acids. For the CDR3, the DNA is TGTGCCAGTAGTATCGGGGGAACTGGAAACACCATATATTTT. Translation gives CASSIGGTGNTIYF.

This clone was picked up one time. This chain uses TRBV5-4 with TRBJ1-1; 7 bases agree with TRBD1. The CDR3 is 16 amino acids. The germline CDR1 and CDR2 sequences are SGHNT and YYREEE (reference sequence). The V gene end was trimmed by 4 bases and the J gene end by 1 base; junction bases not matched to a gene: 10. This CDR3 is CASSNTITGENTEAFF. In DNA, the CDR3 is TGTGCCAGCAGCAATACCATTACAGGGGAGAACACTGAAGCTTTCTTT. The complete variable domain, with remaining parts taken from reference TRBV5-4 and TRBJ1-1, reads ETGVTQSPTHLIKTRGQQVTLRCSSQSGHNTVSWYQQALGQGPQFIFQYYREEENGRGNFPPRFSGLQFPNYSSELNVNALELDDSALYLCASSNTITGENTEAFFGQGTRLTVV.

The J gene is TRBJ1-2, the V gene TRBV5-4, with 9 bases identical to TRBD1. Germline CDR1 SGHNT, CDR2 YYREEE (reference sequence). The J segment lost 6 bases and the V segment lost 4 bases, leaving 7 bases of the junction unmatched. There are 14 residues in the CDR3. Written as DNA, the CDR3 is TGTGCCAGCAGCGAACAGGGGGCGTTTAATGGCTACACCTTC. As protein: CASSEQGAFNGYTF. The full variable domain, rest sourced from reference TRBV5-4 and TRBJ1-2, is ETGVTQSPTHLIKTRGQQVTLRCSSQSGHNTVSWYQQALGQGPQFIFQYYREEENGRGNFPPRFSGLQFPNYSSELNVNALELDDSALYLCASSEQGAFNGYTFGSGTRLTVV.

This clone was observed a single time. The chain joins TRBV5-8 to TRBJ2-7; TRBD2 matches at 10 bases. Germline assignment: CDR1 SGHTS and CDR2 YDEGEE. With 4 bases clipped from V and 4 bases from J, the junction kept 8 bases outside the gene matches. The CDR3 is 15 residues long. This chain's CDR3 is CASSPRVAGGYEQYF. The CDR3 DNA reads TGTGCCAGCAGCCCCCGGGTAGCGGGGGGATACGAGCAGTACTTC.

The chain joins TRBV10-3 to TRBJ1-4; tentative D call: TRBD1 (5 bases). The germline gives CDR1 ENHRY, CDR2 SYGVKD. The V end was cut by 11 bases, the J end by 2 bases, with 12 bases between. The CDR3 has 13 amino acids. The CDR3, as DNA: TGTGCCTCTACAGGCTCCACTAATGAAAAACTGTTTTTT. This encodes CASTGSTNEKLFF.

The count of this clone is one. The chain links TRBV19 to TRBJ2-7; TRBD2 aligns across 13 bases. The V segment lost 1 base and the J segment 2 bases; nucleotides outside the gene matches: 2. This CDR3 has 16 residues. Germline values: CDR1 LNHDA, CDR2 SQIVND (reference sequence). In DNA, the CDR3 is TGTGCCAGTAGTATAGGGGGGACTAGCGGGACCTACGAGCAGTACTTC. This codes for CASSIGGTSGTYEQYF.

This chain uses TRBV18 with TRBJ1-2; the D gene is possibly TRBD1 (6 bases). V lost 1 base and J lost 8, with 17 bases in between. The CDR3 has 15 amino acids. The germline gives CDR1 KGHSH, CDR2 LQKENI. Here the CDR3 DNA reads TGTGCCAGCTCACCACTACGACAGGAAACGGGAGGCTACACCTTC. It specifies CASSPLRQETGGYTF.

This clone showed up just once. This sequence joins TRBV2 and TRBJ2-5; 8 bases match TRBD1. CDR1 is SNHLY and CDR2 is FYNNEI in the germline V gene. J gave up 2 bases and V 5 bases, and 7 bases lay outside the gene matches. The CDR3 runs 15 residues. The CDR3 sequence: CASSRQGSPQETQYF. DNA of the CDR3: TGTGCCAGCAGTCGACAGGGGTCGCCTCAAGAGACCCAGTACTTC.

The rearrangement links TRBV6-5 to TRBJ1-2; tentative D call: TRBD1 (5 bases). Germline V gives CDR1 MNHEY, CDR2 SVGAGI. V lost 10 bases and J 7 bases, leaving 16 bases between the germline ends. CDR3 length: 12 amino acids. In nucleotides, the CDR3 is TGTGCCACCCAGGACACAGCCGGTGGCTACACCTTC. This codes for CATQDTAGGYTF.

This clone was counted once. The genes are TRBV6-6 and TRBJ2-3; TRBD2 is a possible D gene (6 bases). This CDR3 comprises 15 residues. V was shortened by 6 bases and J by 5 bases, with 18 bases between the two germline ends. CDR1 and CDR2 (germline): MNHNY, SVGAGI (reference sequence). This CDR3 reads CASSSPGTGGDTQYF. The CDR3 DNA is TGTGCCAGCAGCTCTCCCGGGACTGGGGGAGATACGCAGTATTTT.

V and J are TRBV19 and TRBJ1-1; TRBD1 aligns across 8 bases. Per the germline V gene, CDR1 is LNHDA and CDR2 is SQIVND (reference sequence). The CDR3 extends over 15 amino acids. With V trimmed by 4 bases and J by 5 bases, 9 bases remained unmatched. The CDR3 loop is CASSRTDRVLTEAFF. The CDR3 DNA reads as TGTGCCAGTAGTAGGACGGACAGGGTTTTAACTGAAGCTTTCTTT.

This clone appeared a single time. V usage is TRBV6-5 and J usage is TRBJ1-6; tentatively, D is TRBD1 (6 bases). CDR3 length equals 14 residues. The germline V gene has CDR1 MNHEY and CDR2 SVGAGI. Between the trimmed V and J ends, which lost 7 bases and 11 bases, there was a span of 18 bases. CDR3 sequence reads: CASTAAGGYPPLHF. The DNA for the CDR3 is TGTGCCAGCACCGCGGCGGGGGGCTATCCACCCCTCCACTTT.